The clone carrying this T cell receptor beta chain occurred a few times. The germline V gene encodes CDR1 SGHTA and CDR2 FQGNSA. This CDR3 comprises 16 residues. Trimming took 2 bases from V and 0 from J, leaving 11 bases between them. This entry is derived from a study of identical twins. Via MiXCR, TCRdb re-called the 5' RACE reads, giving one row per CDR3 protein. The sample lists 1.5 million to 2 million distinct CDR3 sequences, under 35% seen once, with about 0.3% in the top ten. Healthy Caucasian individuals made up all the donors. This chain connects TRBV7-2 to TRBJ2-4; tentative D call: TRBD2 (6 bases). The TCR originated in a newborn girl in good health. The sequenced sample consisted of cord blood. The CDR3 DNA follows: TGTGCCAGCAGCTTAACCGCGGGGATAGCCAAAAACATTCAGTACTTC. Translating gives CASSLTAGIAKNIQYF.